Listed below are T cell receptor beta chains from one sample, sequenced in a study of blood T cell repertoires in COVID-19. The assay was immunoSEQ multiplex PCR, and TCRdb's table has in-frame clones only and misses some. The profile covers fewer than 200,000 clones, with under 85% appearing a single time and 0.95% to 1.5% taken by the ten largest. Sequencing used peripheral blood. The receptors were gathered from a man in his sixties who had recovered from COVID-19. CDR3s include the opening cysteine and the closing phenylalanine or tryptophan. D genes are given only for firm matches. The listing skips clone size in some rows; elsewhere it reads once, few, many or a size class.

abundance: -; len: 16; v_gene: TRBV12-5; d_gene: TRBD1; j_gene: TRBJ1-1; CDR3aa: CASGFGTGVENTEAFF
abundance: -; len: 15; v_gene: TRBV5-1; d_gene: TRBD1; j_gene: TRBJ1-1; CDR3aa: CASSSAGGQNTEAFF
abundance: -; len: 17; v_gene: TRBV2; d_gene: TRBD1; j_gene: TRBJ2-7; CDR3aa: CASSEKGARLSSYEQYF
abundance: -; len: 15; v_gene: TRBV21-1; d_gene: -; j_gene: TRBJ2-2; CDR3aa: CASKATGQNTGELFF
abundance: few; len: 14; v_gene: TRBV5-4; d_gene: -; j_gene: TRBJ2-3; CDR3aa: CASSLVLGANTQYF
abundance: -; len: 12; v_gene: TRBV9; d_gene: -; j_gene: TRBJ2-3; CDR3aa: CASSDRKDTQYF
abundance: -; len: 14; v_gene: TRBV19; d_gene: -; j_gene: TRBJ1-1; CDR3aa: CASTTLEGVAEAFF
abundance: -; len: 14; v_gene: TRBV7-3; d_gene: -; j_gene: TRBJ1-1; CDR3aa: CASSSGHMNTEAFF
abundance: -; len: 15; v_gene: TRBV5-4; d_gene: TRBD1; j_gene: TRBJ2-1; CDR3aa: CASSPDRGGYNEQFF
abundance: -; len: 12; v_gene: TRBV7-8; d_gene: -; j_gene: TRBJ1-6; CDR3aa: CASSLPRSPLHF
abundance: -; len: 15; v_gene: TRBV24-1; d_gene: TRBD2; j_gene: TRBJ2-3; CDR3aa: CATSEGSGGSDTQYF
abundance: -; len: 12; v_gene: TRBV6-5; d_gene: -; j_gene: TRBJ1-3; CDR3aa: CASRAVGNTIYF
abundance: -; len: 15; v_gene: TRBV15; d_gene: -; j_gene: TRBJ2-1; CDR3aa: CATSRGMPQGREQFF
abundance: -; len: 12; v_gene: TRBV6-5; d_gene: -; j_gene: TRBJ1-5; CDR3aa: CASSSPNQPQHF
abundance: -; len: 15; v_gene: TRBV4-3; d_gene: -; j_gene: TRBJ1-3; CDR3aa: CASSQATGLGNTIYF
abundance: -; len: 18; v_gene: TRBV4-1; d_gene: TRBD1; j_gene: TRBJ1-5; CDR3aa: CASSQDSPRTGGWQPQHF
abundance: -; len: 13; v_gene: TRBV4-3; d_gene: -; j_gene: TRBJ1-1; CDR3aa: CASSQIGGTEAFF
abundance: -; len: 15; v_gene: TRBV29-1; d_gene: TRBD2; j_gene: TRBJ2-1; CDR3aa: CSVHGGASSYNEQFF
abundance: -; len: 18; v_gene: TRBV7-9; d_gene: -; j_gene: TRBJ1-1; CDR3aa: CASSLAEGHLMSNTEAFF
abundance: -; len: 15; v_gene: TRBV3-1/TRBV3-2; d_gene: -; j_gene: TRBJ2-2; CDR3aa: CASSQLGGNTGELFF
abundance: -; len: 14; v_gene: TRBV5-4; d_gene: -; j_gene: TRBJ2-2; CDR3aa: CASSLGQNTGELFF
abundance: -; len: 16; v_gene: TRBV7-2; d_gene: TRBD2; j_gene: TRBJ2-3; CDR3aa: CASSLGRGAFTDTQYF
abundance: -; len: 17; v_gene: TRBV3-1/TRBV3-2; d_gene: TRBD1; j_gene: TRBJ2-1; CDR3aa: CASSQMTRDRDNNEQFF
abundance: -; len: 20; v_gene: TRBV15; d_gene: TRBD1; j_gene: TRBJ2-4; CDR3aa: CATSRGYPPRDRGLVDIQYF
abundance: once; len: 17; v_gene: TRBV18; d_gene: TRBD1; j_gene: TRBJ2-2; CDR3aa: CASSPPGTGGVTGELFF
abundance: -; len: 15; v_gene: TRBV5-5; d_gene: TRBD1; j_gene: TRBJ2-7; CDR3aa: CASSFQGAGLYEQYF
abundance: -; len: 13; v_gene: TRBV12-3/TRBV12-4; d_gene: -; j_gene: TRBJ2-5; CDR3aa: CASRSGPQETQYF
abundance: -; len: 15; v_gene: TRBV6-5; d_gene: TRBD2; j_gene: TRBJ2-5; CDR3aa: CASSYGGGAQETQYF
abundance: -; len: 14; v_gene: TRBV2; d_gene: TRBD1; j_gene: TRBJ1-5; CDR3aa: CASSGRTGSEPQHF
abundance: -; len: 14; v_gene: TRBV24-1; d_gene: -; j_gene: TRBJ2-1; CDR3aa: CATSASASYNEQFF
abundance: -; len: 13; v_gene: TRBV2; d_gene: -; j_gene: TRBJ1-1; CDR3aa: CASSGEENTEAFF
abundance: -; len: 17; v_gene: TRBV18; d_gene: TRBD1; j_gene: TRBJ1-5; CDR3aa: CASSPLASRTGDQPQHF
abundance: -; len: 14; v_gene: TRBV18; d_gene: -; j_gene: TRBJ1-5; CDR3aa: CASSQQDRNQPQHF
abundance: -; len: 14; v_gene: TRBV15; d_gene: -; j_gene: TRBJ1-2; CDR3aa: CATGAREGLYGYTF
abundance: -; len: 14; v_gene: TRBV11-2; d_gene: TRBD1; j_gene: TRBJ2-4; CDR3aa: CASSLANRGNIQYF
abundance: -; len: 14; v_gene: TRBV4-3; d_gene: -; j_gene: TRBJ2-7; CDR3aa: CASSQDRASYEQYF
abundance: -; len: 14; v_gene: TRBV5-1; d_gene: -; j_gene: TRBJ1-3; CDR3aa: CASSEGTSGNTIYF
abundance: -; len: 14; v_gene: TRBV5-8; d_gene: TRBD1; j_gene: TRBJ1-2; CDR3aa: CASSPGQGAYGYTF
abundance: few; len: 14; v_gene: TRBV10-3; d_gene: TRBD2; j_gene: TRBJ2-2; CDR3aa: CAISSGGGTGELFF
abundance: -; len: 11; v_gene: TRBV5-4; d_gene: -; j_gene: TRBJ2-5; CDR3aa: CASSSRETQYF
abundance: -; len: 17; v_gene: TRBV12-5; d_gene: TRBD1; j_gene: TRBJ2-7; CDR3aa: CASGLAPGTDSSYEQYF
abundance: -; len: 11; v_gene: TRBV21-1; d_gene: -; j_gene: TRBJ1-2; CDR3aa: CARGQEYGYTF
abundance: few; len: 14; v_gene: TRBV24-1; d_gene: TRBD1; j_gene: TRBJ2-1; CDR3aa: CATSPGQGYNEQFF
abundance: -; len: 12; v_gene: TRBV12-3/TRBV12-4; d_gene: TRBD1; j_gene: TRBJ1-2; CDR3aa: CASSRTGYGYTF
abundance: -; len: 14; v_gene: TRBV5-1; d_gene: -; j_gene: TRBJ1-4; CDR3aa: CASSLGGNEEKLFF
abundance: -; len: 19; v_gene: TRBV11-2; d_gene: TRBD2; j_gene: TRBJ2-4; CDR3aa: CASSPQPSGIILAKNIQYF
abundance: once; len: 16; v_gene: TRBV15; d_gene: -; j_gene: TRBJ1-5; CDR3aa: CATSRVPLEYNQPQHF
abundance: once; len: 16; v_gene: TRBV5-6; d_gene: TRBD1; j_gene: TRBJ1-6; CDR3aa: CASSSDRGSRNSPLHF
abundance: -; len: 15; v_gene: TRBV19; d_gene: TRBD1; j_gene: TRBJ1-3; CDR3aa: CASSSRQGAGNTIYF
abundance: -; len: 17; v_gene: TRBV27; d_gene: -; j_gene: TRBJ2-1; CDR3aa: CASSDPGGQSNYNEQFF
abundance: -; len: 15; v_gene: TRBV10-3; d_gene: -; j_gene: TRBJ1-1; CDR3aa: CAISDGNSLNTEAFF
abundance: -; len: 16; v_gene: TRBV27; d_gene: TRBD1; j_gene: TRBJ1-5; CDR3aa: CASSLWGQGGNQPQHF
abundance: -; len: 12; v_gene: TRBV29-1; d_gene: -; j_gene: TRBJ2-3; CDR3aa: CSVGRGTDTQYF
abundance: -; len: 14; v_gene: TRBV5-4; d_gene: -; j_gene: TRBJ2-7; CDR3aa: CASSRAGSAYEQYF